Presented here are 18 T cell receptor beta chains from one specimen sequenced in a study of patients and donors after allogeneic stem cell transplantation. TCRdb ran MiXCR on the RT-PCR reads and lists one entry per CDR3 protein. The sample has about 57,000 distinct CDR3 sequences, less than 15% seen once. The sample consisted of blood, either unsorted or a sorted T cell fraction (not recorded which). These receptors were collected from a human donor who was either an allogeneic HSCT recipient or a stem cell or donor lymphocyte infusion donor (not recorded which). It is not recorded whose cells these are; they may come from a transplant donor.

The chain joins TRBV12-3 or TRBV12-4 to TRBJ1-1; unclear D gene. CDR3 length: 13 residues. V lost 6 bases, J lost 0 bases, and 8 bases lay in between. The DNA of the CDR3 is TGTGCCAGCAGCCTACACATGAACACTGAAGCTTTCTTT. Encoded protein: CASSLHMNTEAFF.

This clonotype showed up many times. The gene calls are TRBV29-1 and TRBJ2-1; 11 bases map to TRBD2. CDR1 and CDR2 from the germline V gene are SQVTM and ANQGSEA. Trimming at V came to 0 bases and at J to 9 bases, leaving 7 bases not matched to a gene. The length of the CDR3 is 15 residues. The CDR3 spells CSVEDLAGGRSEQFF. CDR3 bases: TGCAGCGTTGAAGACTTAGCGGGAGGGCGCAGTGAGCAGTTCTTC.

This clonotype has more than one count but fewer than ten. J is TRBJ2-3 and V is TRBV12-3 or TRBV12-4; 14 nucleotides line up with TRBD2. The trim removed 6 bases at V and 4 bases at J, leaving 9 bases unmatched. CDR3 length: 17 amino acids. The CDR3 nucleotides are TGTGCCAGCAGCCGTACCAGACTAGCGGGAGGGCCAGATACGCAGTATTTT. This encodes CASSRTRLAGGPDTQYF.

This clonotype was seen at least ten times. The genes are TRBV19 and TRBJ1-2, with 9 bases matching TRBD1. The CDR3 has 15 residues. Germline V lookup: CDR1 LNHDA, CDR2 SQIVND (reference sequence). Trimming removed 6 bases from V and 2 bases from J; junction bases left unmatched: 7. The CDR3 reads CASSPRTGENYGYTF. The DNA for the CDR3 is TGTGCCAGTAGCCCGAGGACAGGGGAAAACTATGGCTACACCTTC.

The V gene is TRBV7-2, the J gene TRBJ2-3; tentative D call: TRBD2 (6 bases). CDR1 and CDR2 from the germline V gene are SGHTA and FQGNSA. The CDR3 runs 14 residues. Deletions cut 5 bases from V and 5 bases from J, with 14 bases between. CDR3 bases: TGTGCCAGCAGCCGAAATTTGGGGGGAGATACGCAGTATTTT. Translation: CASSRNLGGDTQYF.

This clonotype was seen many times. The chain carries TRBV12-3 or TRBV12-4 and TRBJ2-3; D might be TRBD2 (6 bases). Trimming pared 3 bases from V and 6 bases from J, leaving 22 bases between. CDR3 length: 17 residues. CDR3 nucleotide sequence: TGTGCCAGCAGTTTCGGGAGAGGACTCTCCGGGACGGATACGCAGTATTTT. It yields the protein CASSFGRGLSGTDTQYF.

The rearrangement links TRBV5-1 to TRBJ2-1; D uncertain. V shed 0 bases and J shed 3 bases, with 7 bases lying between them. Germline V gene lookup returns CDR1 SGHRS and CDR2 YFSETQ. The length of the CDR3 is 14 residues. This chain's CDR3 is CASSLDRYYNEQFF. The CDR3 DNA reads TGCGCCAGCAGCTTGGACAGATACTACAATGAGCAGTTCTTC.

This clonotype was recorded at least ten times. The chain uses TRBV20-1 and TRBJ2-2; D perhaps matches TRBD1 (6 bases). V gave up 5 bases and J gave up 0 bases, with 10 bases separating them. Germline CDR1 and CDR2: DFQATT and SNEGSKA (reference sequence). The CDR3 spans 14 residues. DNA of the CDR3: TGCAGTGCTTTCCGGACAGCGAACACCGGGGAGCTGTTTTTT. Its protein product is CSAFRTANTGELFF.

The table lists this clonotype with a few counts. This rearrangement joins TRBV3-1 to TRBJ2-6, with 8 nucleotides matching TRBD2. Germline loops: CDR1 LGHDT, CDR2 YNNKEL (reference sequence). The CDR3 contains 16 residues. V was clipped by 1 base and J by 11 bases; unmatched bases: 10. The DNA of the CDR3 is TGTGCCAGCAGCCAAGTGATCCTAGCGGGTCAGCACGTCCTGACTTTC. It encodes CASSQVILAGQHVLTF.

The V gene is TRBV29-1, the J gene TRBJ2-3, with D hard to call. V dropped 3 bases and J dropped 0 bases, with 13 bases sitting between them. Germline V gene data show CDR1 as SQVTM and CDR2 as ANQGSEA. The CDR3 has 15 amino acids. CDR3 sequence (DNA): TGCAGCGTTGACCCTTGGCGTATTAGCACAGATACGCAGTATTTT. Amino acid sequence: CSVDPWRISTDTQYF.

This clonotype was found many times. The chain employs TRBV5-1 and TRBJ1-3; D gene ambiguous. The CDR3 has 14 amino acids. Germline assignment: CDR1 SGHRS and CDR2 YFSETQ. V lost 4 bases and J 0 bases, leaving 8 bases between the germline ends. The CDR3 nucleotides read TGCGCCAGCAGCGCGGGATTCTCTGGAAACACCATATATTTT. Amino acids: CASSAGFSGNTIYF.

This clonotype was seen at least ten times. The V call is TRBV12-5, the J call TRBJ1-1; D call uncertain. The CDR3 is 15 residues long. V lost 7 bases and J lost 6, with 21 bases in between. Germline V gene data show CDR1 as LGHNT and CDR2 as FRNRAP. The CDR3 DNA is TGTGCTAGTGCCCAAGCCGGGGTCCACGTCTCTGAAGCTTTCTTT. Protein product: CASAQAGVHVSEAFF.

The V and J genes are TRBV24-1 and TRBJ2-1, with 7 bases fitting TRBD1. Germline CDR1 reads KGHDR; CDR2 reads SFDVKD. J was trimmed by 5 bases and V by 8 bases; bases with no gene match: 14. The CDR3 runs 16 residues. CDR3 nucleotides: TGTGCCACCAAGGCCGGAAAATTCGGGACAGACAATGAGCAGTTCTTC. Translating it yields CATKAGKFGTDNEQFF.

This clonotype was seen more than once but under ten times. The chain links TRBV3-1 to TRBJ2-1; D is unclear. Trimming cost V 1 base and J 7 bases, with 5 bases left between them. Germline V gives CDR1 LGHDT, CDR2 YNNKEL (reference sequence). This CDR3 is built from 12 residues. The CDR3 DNA reads TGTGCCAGCAGCCAAGTGGGGAATGAGCAGTTCTTC. It yields the protein CASSQVGNEQFF.

This clonotype was counted a few times. V is TRBV18 and J is TRBJ2-1; 8 nucleotides line up with TRBD1. CDR3 length equals 15 residues. Germline CDR1 KGHSH, CDR2 LQKENI. The ends lost 0 bases at V and 9 bases at J; junction bases unmatched: 7. CDR3 bases: TGTGCCAGCTCACCACCCCAGGGGGCGAATTCTGAGCAGTTCTTC. It codes for CASSPPQGANSEQFF.

By share, this clonotype counts as medium-sized. The V gene is TRBV5-6, the J gene TRBJ1-1; TRBD1 matches 7 bases. Germline assignment: CDR1 SGHDT and CDR2 YYEEEE. The CDR3 sequence is 15 residues long. Unmatched junction bases numbered 5, after V lost 0 bases and J lost 3 bases. The CDR3 here is CASSLVNRGYTEAFF. The CDR3 nucleotides are TGTGCCAGCAGCTTGGTGAACAGGGGTTACACTGAAGCTTTCTTT.

This clonotype was detected only a few times. CDR3 nucleotide sequence: TGTGCCAGCAGCTTAGATCGGGGAGTCTATGGCTACACCTTC. Translated: CASSLDRGVYGYTF. The rearrangement joins TRBV7-2 to TRBJ1-2; D remains ambiguous. V lost 1 base and J lost 4, with 10 bases in between. Germline CDR1 and CDR2: SGHTA and FQGNSA. The CDR3 is 14 residues long.

A few counts support this clonotype. The chain combines TRBV20-1 with TRBJ1-2, with D perhaps TRBD1 (5 bases). The CDR3 contains 13 residues. Trimming shortened V by 5 bases and J by 2 bases, and 12 bases separated the two germline ends. Per germline, CDR1 DFQATT and CDR2 SNEGSKA (reference sequence). In DNA, the CDR3 is TGCAGTGCTTCTGAGGGGCGGAACTATGGCTACACCTTC. Protein product: CSASEGRNYGYTF.